This TCR beta chain was recovered during a study of T cell repertoires in cytomegalovirus infection. MiXCR, applied by TCRdb to the reads, yields one record per CDR3 protein. The sample carries around 750,000 distinct CDR3 sequences, approximately 32% recorded once. Turning to this clonotype: Its antigen is still unknown.

Germline CDR1 reads LNHDA; CDR2 reads SQIVND (reference sequence). V was cut by 4 bases and J by 16 bases, with 14 bases left in between. CDR3 length: 11 amino acids. The sequencing used cultured CD8+ T cells from PBMCs, collected from culture after CMV antigen stimulation. The V gene is TRBV19, the J gene TRBJ1-5; D is ambiguous. The clonotype was recovered from a human donor in good health (CMV status not recorded). Some clones in this sample may be carry-over from other donors' samples. The DNA of the CDR3 is TGTGCCAGTAGTAGTGGGGTGGGTAAACATTTT. Residues: CASSSGVGKHF. The variable domain in full, completed from reference TRBV19 and TRBJ1-5, reads DGGITQSPKYLFRKEGQNVTLSCEQNLNHDAMYWYRQDPGQGLRLIYYSQIVNDFQKGDIAEGYSVSREKKESFPLTVTSAQKNPTAFYLCASSSGVGKHFGDGTRLSIL.